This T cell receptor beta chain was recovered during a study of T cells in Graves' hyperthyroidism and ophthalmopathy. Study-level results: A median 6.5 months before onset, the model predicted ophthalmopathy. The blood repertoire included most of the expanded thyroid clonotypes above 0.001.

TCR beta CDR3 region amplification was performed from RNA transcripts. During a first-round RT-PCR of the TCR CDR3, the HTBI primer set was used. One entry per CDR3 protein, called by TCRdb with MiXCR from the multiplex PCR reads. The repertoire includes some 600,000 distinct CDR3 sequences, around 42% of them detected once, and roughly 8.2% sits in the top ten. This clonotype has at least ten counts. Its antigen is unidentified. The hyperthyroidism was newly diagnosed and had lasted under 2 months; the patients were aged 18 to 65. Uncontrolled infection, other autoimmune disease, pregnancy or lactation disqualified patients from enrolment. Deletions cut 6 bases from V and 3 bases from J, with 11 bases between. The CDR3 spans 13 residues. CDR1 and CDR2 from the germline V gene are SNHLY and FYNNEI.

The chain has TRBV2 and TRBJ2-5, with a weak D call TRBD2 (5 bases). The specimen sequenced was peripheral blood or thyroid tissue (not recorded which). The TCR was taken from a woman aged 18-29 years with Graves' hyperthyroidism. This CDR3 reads CASRSSGKETQYF. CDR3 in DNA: TGTGCCAGCAGATCAAGCGGAAAAGAGACCCAGTACTTC.